This TCR beta chain is drawn from a study of blood T cell repertoires in COVID-19. Overall study context: T cells, B-cell-depleted T cells, or PBMCs supplied cDNA or gDNA.

In the authors' methods: Amplification from reference gene primers served as the basis for estimated nucleated cell counts. TCRdb keeps only in-frame clones here, not all; method: immunoSEQ multiplex PCR. The V and J calls and clone size come from that table; D and trimming were worked out from the DNA. The data show 53,000 or so clones, about 87% seen once. Trimming pared 0 bases from V and 11 bases from J, leaving 16 bases between. The CDR3 has 14 residues. Germline values: CDR1 MNHEY, CDR2 SMNVEV (reference sequence). This clone was detected only once. The origin of this receptor is an elderly man with acute or convalescent COVID-19. Sequenced input: peripheral blood. The chain has TRBV27 and TRBJ1-2; D is undetermined. CDR3 nucleotide sequence: TGTGCCAGCAGTTTATCACCCGACCCACTCGGGTACACCTTC. Its translation is CASSLSPDPLGYTF.